What follows are 9 T cell receptor beta chains derived from one specimen sequenced in a study of T cells after yellow fever vaccination. TCRdb called the 5' RACE reads again in MiXCR, with one record for every CDR3 protein. The sample records roughly 100,000 distinct CDR3 sequences, roughly 9% being singletons. The material sequenced was CD8+ T cells not binding an NS4B(214-222) dextramer, sorted from PBMCs, taken more than 13 days after the first yellow fever vaccination. The receptors here all came from a man aged 18 to 35 who received the YFV17D yellow fever vaccine.

This clonotype occurred a few times. J is TRBJ2-7 and V is TRBV27, with TRBD1 matching 10 bases. Germline CDR1 is MNHEY and CDR2 is SMNVEV (reference sequence). Trimming took 6 bases from V and 2 from J; bases not matched to a gene: 4. This CDR3 spans 14 amino acids. Written as DNA, the CDR3 is TGTGCCAGCAGATACGGGACAGGGGCCTACGAGCAGTACTTC. Translation gives CASRYGTGAYEQYF.

In this sample, this clonotype turned up a few times. The V and J genes are TRBV20-1 and TRBJ2-7; weak D call: TRBD2 (6 bases). Germline V gene data show CDR1 as DFQATT and CDR2 as SNEGSKA (reference sequence). V shed 6 bases and J shed 3 bases, with 15 bases lying between them. The CDR3 runs 13 residues. The CDR3 coding sequence is TGCAGTGCCGGGAGCCCTCGGCTCTACGAGCAGTACGTC. This gives the protein CSAGSPRLYEQYV.

This clonotype was counted only a few times. The rearrangement links TRBV11-1 to TRBJ2-5; 8 bases are shared with TRBD2. Germline V gene lookup returns CDR1 SGHAT and CDR2 FQDESV (reference sequence). The V gene end was trimmed by 6 bases and the J gene end by 1 base; junction bases not matched to a gene: 7. The CDR3 covers 15 residues. CDR3 loop: CASSATGGPQETQYF. CDR3 in DNA: TGTGCCAGCAGTGCTACGGGGGGGCCCCAAGAGACCCAGTACTTC.

This clonotype was observed at least ten times. This chain joins TRBV9 and TRBJ2-3, with 8 bases identical to TRBD2. V shed 2 bases and J 2 bases; nucleotides not matched to a gene: 4. Germline-derived CDR1 and CDR2 are SGDLS and YYNGEE. The CDR3 contains 15 residues. CDR3 in amino acids: CASSVGGGTTDTQYF. For the CDR3, the DNA is TGTGCCAGCAGCGTCGGCGGGGGGACCACAGATACGCAGTATTTT. The entire variable domain, with the rest obtained from reference TRBV9 and TRBJ2-3, is as follows: DSGVTQTPKHLITATGQRVTLRCSPRSGDLSVYWYQQSLDQGLQFLIQYYNGEERAKGNILERFSAQQFPDLHSELNLSSLELGDSALYFCASSVGGGTTDTQYFGPGTRLTVL.

The rearrangement links TRBV7-8 to TRBJ2-7, with 10 bases fitting TRBD1. Germline CDR1 reads SGHVS; CDR2 reads FQNEAQ. J lost 1 base, V lost 4 bases, and 10 bases had no gene match. This CDR3 contains 17 residues. This chain's CDR3 is CASSYRGSGQGSYEQYV. The CDR3 DNA is TGTGCCAGCAGCTATCGCGGATCGGGACAGGGGTCCTACGAGCAGTACGTC.

The chain employs TRBV30 and TRBJ1-4; TRBD1 might be the D (6 bases). CDR1 is GTSNPN, CDR2 SVGIG, per germline (reference sequence). This CDR3 is 13 amino acids long. V lost 3 bases, J lost 8 bases, and 13 bases lay in between. The CDR3 spells CAWRPGHPEKLFF. Written as DNA, the CDR3 is TGTGCCTGGAGGCCGGGACACCCGGAAAAACTGTTTTTT. Using reference TRBV30 and TRBJ1-4 for the parts outside the CDR3, the full variable domain is SQTIHQWPATLVQPVGSPLSLECTVEGTSNPNLYWYRQAAGRGLQLLFYSVGIGQISSEVPQNLSASRPQDRQFILSSKKLLLSDSGFYLCAWRPGHPEKLFFGSGTQLSVL.

The rearrangement joins TRBV27 to TRBJ2-1; 7 bases align to TRBD1. Germline trimming cut 5 bases from V and 7 bases from J; bases unmatched to any gene: 14. Per the germline V gene, CDR1 is MNHEY and CDR2 is SMNVEV (reference sequence). The CDR3 totals 16 residues. CDR3 sequence reads: CASSKGQEVGYNEQFF. CDR3 nucleotide sequence: TGTGCCAGCAGTAAAGGACAGGAAGTAGGCTATAATGAGCAGTTCTTC.

This sequence joins TRBV7-3 and TRBJ2-3; D uncertain. The CDR3 has 13 amino acids. Trimming shortened V by 1 base and J by 4 bases, and 6 bases separated the two germline ends. CDR1 is SGHTA and CDR2 is FQGTGA in the germline V gene. As DNA, the CDR3 is TGTGCCAGCAGCTTAAAGGCAGCAGATACGCAGTATTTT. As protein: CASSLKAADTQYF.

As DNA, the CDR3 is TGCAGTGCTAGAGATCCCCCAGGGGGGGTACAAGAGACCCAGTACTTC. Its translation: CSARDPPGGVQETQYF. The chain links TRBV20-1 to TRBJ2-5; tentatively, D is TRBD1 or TRBD2 (7 bases each). The V gene lost 0 bases and the J gene lost 2 bases, with 16 bases spanning the gap. CDR1 and CDR2 (germline): DFQATT, SNEGSKA (reference sequence). The CDR3 length is 16 residues.